The 12 T cell receptor beta chains reported below all come from one sample, sequenced in a study of blood T cell repertoires in COVID-19. Profiling relied on immunoSEQ multiplex PCR, and the TCRdb table lists in-frame clones only, not all of them. The sample includes more than 200,000 clones, around nine tenths of them seen just once. Sequencing was performed on peripheral blood. Receptors were obtained from a woman in her fifties or sixties with COVID-19, enrolled during active disease.

V usage is TRBV11-1 and J usage is TRBJ2-5; the D gene is possibly TRBD2 (7 bases). With 2 bases removed from V and 5 bases from J, the gap between germline ends came to 12 bases. This CDR3 has 14 amino acids. CDR1 and CDR2 (germline): SGHAT, FQDESV (reference sequence). This CDR3 is CASSLLRGGETQYF. The CDR3 DNA reads as TGTGCCAGCAGCTTATTGAGGGGGGGGGAGACCCAGTACTTC.

This clone was seen at least ten times. The chain employs TRBV20-1 and TRBJ2-5; D gene unclear. The CDR3 consists of 13 residues. Germline CDR1 is DFQATT and CDR2 is SNEGSKA (reference sequence). V was trimmed by 3 bases and J by 4 bases, leaving 12 bases between them. The CDR3 nucleotides are TGCAGTGCTAGTATCCTAGAGCCAGAGACCCAGTACTTC. This translates into CSASILEPETQYF.

The V call is TRBV5-1, the J call TRBJ2-6; TRBD2 agrees at 8 bases. CDR3 length: 22 residues. The V gene end was trimmed by 0 bases and the J gene end by 0 bases; junction bases not matched to a gene: 17. Per germline, CDR1 SGHRS and CDR2 YFSETQ. As DNA, the CDR3 is TGCGCCAGCAGCTTGGTGGGGGGGACTAGGATTTCTGTTACCTCTGGGGCCAACGTCCTGACTTTC. Its protein is CASSLVGGTRISVTSGANVLTF.

The CDR3, as DNA: TGTGCCAGCAGTTATTGGCTACACGGGCACAGGGCGAGCAATCAGCCCCAGCATTTT. It translates to CASSYWLHGHRASNQPQHF. The chain links TRBV6-9 to TRBJ1-5; perhaps TRBD1 as D (6 bases). The V gene lost 1 base and the J gene lost 1 base, with 20 bases spanning the gap. Germline V CDR1 and CDR2: MNHGY, SVAAGI. The CDR3 length is 19 residues.

This chain joins TRBV6-5 and TRBJ1-6; TRBD1 might be the D (5 bases). CDR1 and CDR2 (germline): MNHEY, SVGAGI. This CDR3 has 15 amino acids. V was shortened by 5 bases and J by 7 bases, with 15 bases between the two germline ends. CDR3 sequence reads: CASSRSGGLNSPLHF. The CDR3 bases are TGTGCCAGCAGTCGCTCCGGGGGGTTAAATTCACCCCTCCACTTT.

The J gene is TRBJ2-3, the V gene TRBV7-8, with a tentative D call TRBD2 (5 bases). The V end lost 1 base, the J end lost 6 bases, and 14 bases lay between the germline ends. Germline values: CDR1 SGHVS, CDR2 FQNEAQ. CDR3 length: 15 amino acids. The CDR3 bases are TGTGCCAGCAGCTTAGAATGGGCGGGCCCCGATACGCAGTATTTT. This encodes CASSLEWAGPDTQYF.

Concerning this clone itself: A much larger clone differs by one base, so this may be a read error. Here the CDR3 reads CASSRGGNQPQHF. As DNA, the CDR3 is TGTGCCAGCAGCCGCGGGGGCAATCAGCCCCAGCATTTT. This chain uses TRBV5-5 with TRBJ1-5; D gene unclear. V was cut by 4 bases and J by 2 bases, with 7 bases left in between. The germline gives CDR1 SGHKS, CDR2 YYEKEE (reference sequence). This CDR3 comprises 13 residues.

This chain joins TRBV11-3 and TRBJ2-5; 11 bases map to TRBD1. V dropped 6 bases and J dropped 5; count of bases not matched to a gene: 2. This CDR3 contains 13 residues. Germline CDR1 reads SGHNT; CDR2 reads YENEEA. The CDR3 loop is CASRDRGQETQYF. CDR3 in DNA: TGTGCCAGCAGGGACAGGGGGCAGGAGACCCAGTACTTC.

The chain uses TRBV5-7 and TRBJ1-6, with a tentative D call TRBD1 (5 bases). TRBV5-7 is flagged as an ORF with uncertain function. This CDR3 has 17 residues. V was clipped by 2 bases and J by 0 bases, with 12 bases between them. The CDR3 DNA sequence: TGTGCCAGCAGCTTCGACAGAAAAAGCTCCTATAATTCACCCCTCCACTTT. It is translated as CASSFDRKSSYNSPLHF.

V is TRBV19 and J is TRBJ1-3; the match to TRBD1 covers 10 bases. The CDR3 runs to 18 residues. The germline gives CDR1 LNHDA, CDR2 SQIVND (reference sequence). Trimming cost V 4 bases and J 2 bases; bases outside gene matches: 11. CDR3 residues: CASSTRDRGRIAGNTIYF. In DNA form, the CDR3 reads TGTGCCAGTAGTACCCGGGACAGGGGACGCATTGCTGGAAACACCATATATTTT. The variable domain in full, completed from reference TRBV19 and TRBJ1-3, reads DGGITQSPKYLFRKEGQNVTLSCEQNLNHDAMYWYRQDPGQGLRLIYYSQIVNDFQKGDIAEGYSVSREKKESFPLTVTSAQKNPTAFYLCASSTRDRGRIAGNTIYFGEGSWLTVV.

This chain uses TRBV12-3 or TRBV12-4 with TRBJ1-6; a weak D match, TRBD1 (5 bases). CDR3 size: 13 residues. V shed 2 bases and J shed 8 bases, with 7 bases lying between them. The CDR3 protein is CASSLQGDSPLHF. CDR3 sequence (DNA): TGTGCCAGCAGTTTACAGGGCGATTCACCCCTCCACTTT.

This clone is a singleton in its sample. V and J are TRBV9 and TRBJ2-7, with D possibly matching TRBD2 (5 bases). CDR1 is SGDLS and CDR2 is YYNGEE in the germline V gene. This CDR3 spans 15 amino acids. The ends were cut back, 4 bases at V and 0 bases at J, with 14 bases in the middle. The chain's CDR3 is CASSNGAASSYEQYF. DNA for the CDR3: TGTGCCAGCAGCAACGGAGCGGCCAGCTCCTACGAGCAGTACTTC.